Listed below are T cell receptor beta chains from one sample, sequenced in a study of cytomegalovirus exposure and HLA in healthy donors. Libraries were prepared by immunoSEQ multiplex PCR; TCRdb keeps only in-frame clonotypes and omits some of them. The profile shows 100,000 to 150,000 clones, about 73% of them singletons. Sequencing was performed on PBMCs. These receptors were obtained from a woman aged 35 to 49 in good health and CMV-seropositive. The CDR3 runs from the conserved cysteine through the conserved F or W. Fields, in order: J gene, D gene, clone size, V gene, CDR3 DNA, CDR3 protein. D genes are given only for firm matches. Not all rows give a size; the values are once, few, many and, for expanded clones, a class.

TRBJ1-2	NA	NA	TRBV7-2	TGTGCCAGCAGCTTAGGGAAGGGGAACTATGGCTACACCTTC	CASSLGKGNYGYTF
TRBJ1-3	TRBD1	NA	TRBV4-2	TGTGCCAGCAGCCCGGGACAGAGTATCTCTGGAAACACCATATATTTT	CASSPGQSISGNTIYF
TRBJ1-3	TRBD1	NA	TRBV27	TGTGCCAGCAGTCAACACCGACAGGGGCTAAACACCATATATTTT	CASSQHRQGLNTIYF
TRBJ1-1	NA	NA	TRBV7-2	TGTGCCAGCAGCTTTAGCGACAGGCGGAACACTGAAGCTTTCTTT	CASSFSDRRNTEAFF
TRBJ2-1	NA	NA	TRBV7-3	TGTGCCAGCAGGGGGGGGCCGTACAATGAGCAGTTCTTC	CASRGGPYNEQFF
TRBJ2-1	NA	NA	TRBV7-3	TGTGCCAGCAGCTTATTGGAAGGGAGCTCCTACAATGAGCAGTTCTTC	CASSLLEGSSYNEQFF
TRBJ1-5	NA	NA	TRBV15	TGTGCCACCAGCACCCGGACAGTTTATAGCAATCAGCCCCAGCATTTT	CATSTRTVYSNQPQHF
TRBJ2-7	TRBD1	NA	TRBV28	TGTGCCAGCACCAAAGGAGGGACAGGGTTCTACGAGCAGTACTTC	CASTKGGTGFYEQYF
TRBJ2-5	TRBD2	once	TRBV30	TGTGCCTGGAGTAAGCGGGGACTAGAGACCCAGTACTTC	CAWSKRGLETQYF
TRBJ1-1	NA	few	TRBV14	TGTGCCAGCAGCCAAGAAGCTAGTGTGGGTGAAGCTTTCTTT	CASSQEASVGEAFF
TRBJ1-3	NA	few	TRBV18	TGTGCCAGCTCACTCGATAGCTCTGGAAACACCATATATTTT	CASSLDSSGNTIYF
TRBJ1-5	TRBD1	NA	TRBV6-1	TGTGCCAGCCGGGTCACAGGGGTAAATCAGCCCCAGCATTTT	CASRVTGVNQPQHF
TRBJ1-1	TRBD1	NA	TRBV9	TGTGCCAGCAGCGCGACAGGGGGTGGCACTGAAGCTTTCTTT	CASSATGGGTEAFF
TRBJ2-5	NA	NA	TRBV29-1	TGCAGCGTCACCGGACAATTAGAGACCCAGTACTTC	CSVTGQLETQYF
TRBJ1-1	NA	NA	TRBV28	TGTGCCAGCAGTCCACTTGGCCGCGGGGCTTTCTTT	CASSPLGRGAFF
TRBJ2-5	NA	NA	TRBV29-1	TGCAGCGGTATGGGACAACTCGGCGAGACCCGGTACTTC	CSGMGQLGETRYF
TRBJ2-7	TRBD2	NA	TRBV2	TGTGCCAGCACTCCAAGCGGGGTTCCCTACGAGCAGTACTTC	CASTPSGVPYEQYF
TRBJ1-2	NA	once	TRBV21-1	TGTGCCAGCAGCAAAGAAGGCGGGGACAACTATGGCTACACCTTC	CASSKEGGDNYGYTF
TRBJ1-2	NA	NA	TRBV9	TGTGCCAGCAGTCAGGACAGCTATGGCTACACCTTC	CASSQDSYGYTF
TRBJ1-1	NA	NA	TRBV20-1	TGCAGCGCAGACAGGAACACTGAAGCTTTCTTT	CSADRNTEAFF
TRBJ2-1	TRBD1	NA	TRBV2	TGTGCCAGCAGCGGACAGGGTAATGAGCAGTTCTTC	CASSGQGNEQFF
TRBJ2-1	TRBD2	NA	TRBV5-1	TGCGCCAGCAGCTCGGCCGGGACTAGCGGTTACAATGAGCAGTTCTTC	CASSSAGTSGYNEQFF
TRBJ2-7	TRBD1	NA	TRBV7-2	TGTGCCAGCAGCTTAGGGGCAGGGGGTTCCTCCTACGAGCAGTACTTC	CASSLGAGGSSYEQYF
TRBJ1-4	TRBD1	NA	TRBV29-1	TGCAGCGCCCGGGGGACAGGGGGATATGAAAAACTGTTTTTT	CSARGTGGYEKLFF
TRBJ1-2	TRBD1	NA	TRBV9	TGTGCCAGCAGCGTAGGTGGCAGGGGGCGAAACTATGGCTACACCTTC	CASSVGGRGRNYGYTF
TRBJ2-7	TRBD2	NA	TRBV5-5	TGTGCCAGCAGCTTGGCCCCGCGTACTAGCGGCGGGTCCTACGAGCAGTACTTC	CASSLAPRTSGGSYEQYF
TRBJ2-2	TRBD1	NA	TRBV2	TGTGCCAGCATCCCCGGCTTAGCAGGGGGCACCGGGGAGCTGTTTTTT	CASIPGLAGGTGELFF
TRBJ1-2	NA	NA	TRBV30	TGTGCCTGGAGTTCCGGGTCACCCACGAACTATGGCTACACCTTC	CAWSSGSPTNYGYTF
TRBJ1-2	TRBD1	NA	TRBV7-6	TGTGCCAGCAGCCATCCGGGACAGGCGATCCCCGGATTCACCTTC	CASSHPGQAIPGFTF
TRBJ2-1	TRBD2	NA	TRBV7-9	TGTGCCAGCAGCCAGATTTTGTTCGGGACTAGTAACAATGAGCAGTTCTTC	CASSQILFGTSNNEQFF
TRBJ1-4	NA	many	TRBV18	TGTGCCAGCTCACCATTGGGAACAGGAAATGAAAAACTGTTTTTT	CASSPLGTGNEKLFF
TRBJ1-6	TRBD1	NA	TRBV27	TGTGCCAGCAGTTCTCTCATGCCCAGGGGGAATTCACCCCTCCACTTT	CASSSLMPRGNSPLHF
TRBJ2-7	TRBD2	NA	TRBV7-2	TGTGCCAGCAGCTTCTTCTCGCGGGAGGGAGCCTACGAGCAGTACTTC	CASSFFSREGAYEQYF
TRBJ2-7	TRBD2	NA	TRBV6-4	TGTGCCAGCAGTGGGGCCGGGAGGACGTACGAGCAGTACTTC	CASSGAGRTYEQYF
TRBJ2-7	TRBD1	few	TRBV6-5	TGTGCCAGCAACACAGGGGCCCTGGGAAACGAGCAGTACTTC	CASNTGALGNEQYF
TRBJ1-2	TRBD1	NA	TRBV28	TGTGCCAGCAGCCTCGACAGGGATTATGGCTACACCTTC	CASSLDRDYGYTF
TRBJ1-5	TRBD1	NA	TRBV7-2	TGTGCCAGCAGCCCCACAGGGGGACTCAATCAGCCCCAGCATTTT	CASSPTGGLNQPQHF